These 27 T cell receptor beta chains originate from one sample sequenced in a study of cytomegalovirus exposure and HLA in healthy donors. Primers: 60 Vbeta forward and 13 Jbeta reverse. TCRdb's table, derived via immunoSEQ multiplex PCR, lists solely in-frame clones and lacks some. In the table there are 210,000 or so clones, around four fifths of which are singletons. Sequenced sample: PBMCs. These receptors originate from a boy between 2 and 10 years old in good health and CMV-seronegative.

The chain is built from TRBV5-6 and TRBJ1-2, with D unresolved. V lost 0 bases and J lost 3, with 9 bases in between. The CDR3 has 14 amino acids. CDR1 and CDR2 (germline): SGHDT, YYEEEE. CDR3 residues: CASSLGGDYYGYTF. CDR3 sequence (DNA): TGTGCCAGCAGCTTGGGAGGTGATTACTATGGCTACACCTTC.

The J gene is TRBJ1-1, the V gene TRBV27, with a tentative D call TRBD1 (5 bases). Deletions cut 7 bases from V and 1 base from J, with 10 bases between. Germline assignment: CDR1 MNHEY and CDR2 SMNVEV (reference sequence). The CDR3 has 13 residues. CDR3 in amino acids: CASTDSPNTEAFF. The CDR3 DNA follows: TGTGCCAGCACTGACAGCCCGAACACTGAAGCTTTCTTT.

V and J are TRBV9 and TRBJ1-1, with TRBD1 identical over 8 bases. V was clipped by 0 bases and J by 5 bases; unmatched bases: 3. Germline values: CDR1 SGDLS, CDR2 YYNGEE. The CDR3 loop spans 14 amino acids. The CDR3 DNA sequence: TGTGCCAGCAGCGTAGTAACAGGGGGAACTGAAGCTTTCTTT. It codes for CASSVVTGGTEAFF.

The CDR3 here is CASSSQERGAIAEQFF. The CDR3 DNA is TGCGCCAGCAGCTCCCAGGAGCGGGGGGCGATAGCTGAGCAGTTCTTC. The chain carries TRBV5-1 and TRBJ2-1; 9 positions agree with TRBD2. J was trimmed by 9 bases and V by 3 bases; bases with no gene match: 13. Looked up from germline, CDR1 is SGHRS and CDR2 is YFSETQ. The CDR3 totals 16 residues.

This sequence joins TRBV9 and TRBJ2-7; no firm D call. Trimming shortened V by 0 bases and J by 0 bases, and 13 bases separated the two germline ends. This CDR3 spans 16 amino acids. The germline V gene encodes CDR1 SGDLS and CDR2 YYNGEE. The CDR3 sequence is CASSVAAGTNSYEQYF. For the CDR3, the DNA is TGTGCCAGCAGCGTAGCGGCAGGAACAAACTCCTACGAGCAGTACTTC.

The chain carries TRBV6-4 and TRBJ2-2; 9 bases line up with TRBD2. Germline CDR1 MRHNA, CDR2 SNTAGT. The CDR3 is made up of 15 amino acids. The V and J ends lost 5 bases and 3 bases, in that order; junction bases with no gene match: 4. For the CDR3, the DNA is TGTGCCAGCAGTAATAGCGGGAGTTACACCGGGGAGCTGTTTTTT. It codes for CASSNSGSYTGELFF.

This rearrangement joins TRBV11-2 to TRBJ2-5, with a possible D match to TRBD2 (5 bases). Trimming shortened V by 1 base and J by 5 bases, and 8 bases separated the two germline ends. The CDR3 consists of 13 residues. Germline V lookup: CDR1 SGHAT, CDR2 FQNNGV. The CDR3 DNA reads TGTGCCAGCAGCTTAGCGGGGAGCGAGACCCAGTACTTC. Its protein product is CASSLAGSETQYF.

This clone was found a few times. V gene TRBV7-9 combines with J gene TRBJ1-3; a possible D gene is TRBD1 (5 bases). Germline CDR1 and CDR2: SEHNR and FQNEAQ (reference sequence). V lost 2 bases, J lost 8 bases, and 16 bases lay in between. This CDR3 is 15 amino acids long. The CDR3 DNA reads TGTGCCAGCAGCTTAAGTCGGTGGGGACTTGACACCATATATTTT. Its translation is CASSLSRWGLDTIYF.

The chain uses TRBV2 and TRBJ2-1; 7 bases are a match to TRBD2. In germline, CDR1 is SNHLY, CDR2 FYNNEI. This CDR3 spans 14 amino acids. Trimming took 5 bases from V and 4 from J; bases not matched to a gene: 5. The CDR3 DNA sequence: TGTGCCAGCAGTAGCGGGGCAGTATACAATGAGCAGTTCTTC. This translates into CASSSGAVYNEQFF.

V is TRBV29-1 and J is TRBJ2-7; 10 nucleotides agree with TRBD1. CDR1 and CDR2 (germline): SQVTM, ANQGSEA. The ends lost 5 bases at V and 2 bases at J; junction bases unmatched: 6. The CDR3 has 14 amino acids. The CDR3 sequence is CSVLKDRGPYEQYF. The CDR3, as DNA: TGCAGCGTTCTGAAAGACAGGGGGCCCTACGAGCAGTACTTC.

The rearrangement uses TRBV15 and TRBJ1-6; possible D gene TRBD1, 5 bases. CDR1 is LNHNV, CDR2 YYDKDF, per germline (reference sequence). V shed 5 bases and J shed 1 base, with 6 bases lying between them. The CDR3 has 14 amino acids. The CDR3 region has the DNA TGTGCCACCAGCGGACAATCCTATAATTCACCCCTCCACTTT. Protein product: CATSGQSYNSPLHF.

The chain recombines TRBV14 with TRBJ2-2; possibly TRBD1 for D (5 bases). Germline CDR1 is SGHDN and CDR2 is FVKESK. V lost 0 bases and J 4 bases, leaving 9 bases between the germline ends. This CDR3 comprises 15 residues. The CDR3 region is CASSQDQGVTGELFF. The CDR3 bases are TGTGCCAGCAGCCAAGATCAAGGGGTCACCGGGGAGCTGTTTTTT. The full variable domain, completed using reference TRBV14 and TRBJ2-2, is EAGVTQFPSHSVIEKGQTVTLRCDPISGHDNLYWYRRVMGKEIKFLLHFVKESKQDESGMPNNRFLAERTGGTYSTLKVQPAELEDSGVYFCASSQDQGVTGELFFGEGSRLTVL.

CDR3: CAWSKKERGGGEQYF. The CDR3 DNA sequence: TGTGCCTGGAGTAAAAAGGAGCGGGGAGGTGGCGAGCAGTACTTC. The rearrangement joins TRBV30 to TRBJ2-7, with 7 bases that match TRBD2. CDR1 and CDR2 from the germline V gene are GTSNPN and SVGIG (reference sequence). The V and J ends lost 2 bases and 6 bases, in that order; junction bases with no gene match: 13. The CDR3 has 15 amino acids.

This clone appeared a single time. The rearrangement uses TRBV28 and TRBJ2-3, with a possible D match to TRBD1 (6 bases). CDR1 is MDHEN, CDR2 SYDVKM, per germline. V dropped 3 bases and J dropped 0 bases, with 10 bases sitting between them. CDR3 size: 15 residues. The CDR3 reads CASSLGAVSTDTQYF. As DNA, the CDR3 is TGTGCCAGCAGTTTGGGGGCTGTGAGCACAGATACGCAGTATTTT.

V and J are TRBV10-1 and TRBJ1-1, with D perhaps matching TRBD1 (6 bases). CDR1 and CDR2 from the germline V gene are WNHNN and SYGVQD (reference sequence). The CDR3 length is 13 residues. V lost 6 bases and J lost 2, with 10 bases in between. The CDR3 spells CASSPQGNTEAFF. The CDR3 bases are TGCGCCAGCAGCCCACAGGGTAACACTGAAGCTTTCTTT.

The chain uses TRBV5-4 and TRBJ2-4; D may be TRBD2 (5 bases). The CDR3 is made up of 13 amino acids. Germline values: CDR1 SGHNT, CDR2 YYREEE (reference sequence). Between the trimmed V and J ends, which lost 0 bases and 7 bases, there was a span of 8 bases. In DNA form, the CDR3 reads TGTGCCAGCAGCTTGGAGGACTCGAACATTCAGTACTTC. It yields the protein CASSLEDSNIQYF.

The rearrangement joins TRBV29-1 to TRBJ1-2, with TRBD1 as a possible D gene (5 bases). Between the trimmed V and J ends, which lost 7 bases and 0 bases, there was a span of 24 bases. The CDR3 has 17 residues. The germline V gene encodes CDR1 SQVTM and CDR2 ANQGSEA. The CDR3 DNA sequence: TGCAGCGCCCGCCGGGGGGGAGCGTCAGGGACTAACTATGGCTACACCTTC. The encoded protein is CSARRGGASGTNYGYTF.

This rearrangement joins TRBV6-1 to TRBJ1-2, with D tentatively TRBD1 (6 bases). Per the germline V gene, CDR1 is MNHNS and CDR2 is SASEGT. The CDR3 spans 14 residues. The V end lost 6 bases, the J end lost 3 bases, and 14 bases lay between the germline ends. CDR3 coding DNA: TGTGCCAGCAGGGGCAGGGGAAAGGACTATGGCTACACCTTC. This encodes CASRGRGKDYGYTF.

The CDR3 loop is CASSFSGGSGNTIYF. The CDR3 DNA sequence: TGTGCCAGCAGCTTCTCAGGGGGCTCTGGAAACACCATATATTTT. J is TRBJ1-3 and V is TRBV11-3, with TRBD1 matching 7 bases. Looked up from germline, CDR1 is SGHNT and CDR2 is YENEEA. V gave up 3 bases and J gave up 0 bases; unmatched junction bases: 2. The CDR3 extends over 15 amino acids.

A remark on this clone: Additional DNA sequences in this sample encode the identical CDR3. This chain uses TRBV5-4 with TRBJ2-7; 11 nucleotides line up with TRBD1. With 4 bases clipped from V and 5 bases from J, the junction kept 5 bases outside the gene matches. Looked up from germline, CDR1 is SGHNT and CDR2 is YYREEE (reference sequence). The CDR3 consists of 14 residues. The CDR3 DNA follows: TGTGCCAGCAGCCCGGGACAGGGGGGCCACGAGCAGTACTTC. This encodes CASSPGQGGHEQYF.

The chain has TRBV29-1 and TRBJ2-7; D is unresolved. V was trimmed by 5 bases and J by 4 bases, leaving 15 bases between them. The CDR3 is 13 residues long. Germline loops: CDR1 SQVTM, CDR2 ANQGSEA. CDR3 DNA sequence: TGCAGCGTTTCTGGAAGGAGTGCTTACGAGCAGTACTTC. Its protein is CSVSGRSAYEQYF.

This clone was seen a handful of times. The rearrangement joins TRBV4-1 to TRBJ2-7, with 12 bases aligning to TRBD2. Per the germline V gene, CDR1 is MGHRA and CDR2 is YSYEKL. CDR3 size: 14 residues. The trim removed 4 bases at V and 2 bases at J, leaving 0 bases unmatched. Written as DNA, the CDR3 is TGCGCCAGCAGCCGGACTAGCGGGACCTACGAGCAGTACTTC. This gives the protein CASSRTSGTYEQYF.

The sample holds a few counts of this clone. This chain joins TRBV21-1 and TRBJ2-7; TRBD1, the D gene given by the table, was not confirmed from the DNA. TRBV21-1 has pseudogene status. The length of the CDR3 is 15 residues. DNA for the CDR3: TGTGCCAGCAGCAAAGGGACGGACAGGTTTGGAGAGCAGTACTTC. Its translation: CASSKGTDRFGEQYF.

V and J are TRBV2 and TRBJ1-1, with TRBD1 as a possible D gene (6 bases). Deletions cut 5 bases from V and 4 bases from J, with 14 bases between. Germline-derived CDR1 and CDR2 are SNHLY and FYNNEI. The CDR3 loop spans 14 amino acids. For the CDR3, the DNA is TGTGCCAGCAGTTACAGGGTTAGGGGCACTGAAGCTTTCTTT. Translated: CASSYRVRGTEAFF.

In its sample, this clone was seen once. The chain carries TRBV27 and TRBJ2-2; TRBD2 matches at 7 bases. CDR1 MNHEY and CDR2 SMNVEV come from the germline V gene (reference sequence). CDR3 length equals 16 residues. V was clipped by 2 bases and J by 4 bases; unmatched bases: 7. The CDR3 DNA follows: TGTGCCAGCAGTTTAAGTGGGAGGGCAGGCACCGGGGAGCTGTTTTTT. This gives the protein CASSLSGRAGTGELFF.

V and J are TRBV10-3 and TRBJ2-3, with TRBD1 matching 10 bases. CDR3 length: 14 amino acids. Germline V lookup: CDR1 ENHRY, CDR2 SYGVKD. J was trimmed by 9 bases and V by 2 bases; bases with no gene match: 5. The CDR3 is CAISEGTGAQTQYF. DNA for the CDR3: TGTGCCATCAGTGAGGGGACAGGGGCTCAAACGCAGTATTTT.

The chain couples TRBV19 to TRBJ1-6; D remains unclear. Germline lookup yields CDR1 LNHDA and CDR2 SQIVND (reference sequence). CDR3 length equals 15 residues. V was shortened by 1 base and J by 6 bases, with 10 bases between the two germline ends. CDR3 coding DNA: TGTGCCAGTAGTATAGCCCTCAATAGTAATTCACCCCTCCACTTT. Amino acids: CASSIALNSNSPLHF.